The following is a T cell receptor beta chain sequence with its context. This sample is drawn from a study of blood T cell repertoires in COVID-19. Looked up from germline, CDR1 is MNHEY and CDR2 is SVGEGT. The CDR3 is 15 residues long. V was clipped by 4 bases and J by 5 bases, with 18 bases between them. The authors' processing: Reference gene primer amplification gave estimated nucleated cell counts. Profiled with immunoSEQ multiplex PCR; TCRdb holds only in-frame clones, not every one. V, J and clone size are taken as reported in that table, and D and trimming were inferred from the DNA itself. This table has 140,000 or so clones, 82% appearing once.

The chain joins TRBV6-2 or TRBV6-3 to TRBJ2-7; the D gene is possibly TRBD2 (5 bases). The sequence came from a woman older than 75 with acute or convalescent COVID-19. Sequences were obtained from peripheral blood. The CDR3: CASSSPGSPKNEQYF. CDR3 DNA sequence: TGTGCCAGCAGTTCTCCGGGATCCCCCAAGAACGAGCAGTACTTC.